The T cell receptor (beta chain) under discussion was sequenced for a study of PD-1 blockade in classical Hodgkin lymphoma. Study-level results: Exclusion covered patients beginning nivolumab under 1 year post-ASCT.

Here immunoSEQ multiplex PCR was the method, and the copy in TCRdb shows in-frame clones only, minus some. This table has some 38,000 clones, 70% to 80% appearing once. Germline CDR1 reads SGHTA; CDR2 reads FQGNSA. With V trimmed by 6 bases and J by 6 bases, 7 bases remained unmatched. The CDR3 loop spans 14 amino acids. There was relapse after autologous stem cell transplantation in every patient, and there was variation in brentuximab vedotin exposure. Best responses fell into complete response, partial response or progressive disease. This clone appeared a single time. Antigen unknown. The rearrangement uses TRBV7-2 and TRBJ1-5; TRBD1 matches at 8 bases. This TCR derives from a human donor with classical Hodgkin lymphoma. The material sequenced was peripheral blood mononuclear cells (PBMCs), taken at baseline. DNA of the CDR3: TGTGCCAGCAGTTATGACAGGGGAGGTCAGCCCCAGCATTTT. Its protein product is CASSYDRGGQPQHF.